This T cell receptor beta chain derives from a study of T cell repertoires in cytomegalovirus infection. Overall study: Public TCR beta signature analysis indicated the presence of both CMV infection and matching HLA type. The study, taken as a whole, reports: CMV carriers having the relevant HLA were flagged by cumulative public TCR beta family frequency. CMV-specific HLA-C-restricted TCR beta clonotypes dominated the ex vivo response.

This CDR3 is 15 amino acids long. Trimming removed 1 base at V and 5 bases at J, with 15 bases between. Germline values: CDR1 LNHDA, CDR2 SQIVND (reference sequence). On this clonotype itself: Its antigen is undetermined.

TCRdb analysed the reads with MiXCR anew, one entry per CDR3 protein. The sample lists around 95,000 distinct CDR3 sequences, approximately 32% seen once, with more than 70% in the top ten. The source material was CD8+ T cells from cultured PBMCs, sampled from culture after CMV antigen stimulation. The TCR comes from a human donor in good health (CMV status not recorded). Some clones in this sample may be carry-over from other donors' samples. This sequence joins TRBV19 and TRBJ2-7; D remains unclear. CDR3 in amino acids: CASSIVPAASDEQYF. CDR3 coding DNA: TGTGCCAGTAGTATAGTTCCGGCAGCCAGCGACGAGCAGTACTTC.